A selection of T cell receptor beta chains follows, all from one sample in a study of regulatory T cells in long-lasting Graves disease. Using its own MiXCR run on the multiplex PCR reads, TCRdb lists one record per CDR3 protein. Of roughly 400,000 distinct CDR3 sequences listed, roughly 15% are singletons. These data also formed part of another study, on T cells in Graves' hyperthyroidism and ophthalmopathy.

The sequencing here drew on peripheral blood mononuclear cells (PBMCs), taken at new diagnosis, from a patient treated with antithyroid drugs. The receptors derive from a woman between 18 and 29 years old with Graves disease. Each CDR3 is given with its conserved first and last residue. The D gene is left open where the match is weak. Clone size is shown for a subset of rows, as once, few, many or a class of expanded clone.

CDR3: CASSEAGYTAYEQYF; DNA: TGTGCCAGCAGTGAAGCGGGGTACACAGCCTACGAGCAGTACTTC; length: 15; D: -; V: TRBV6-1; size: few; J: TRBJ2-7
CDR3: CASSLWGRAPLDTQYF; DNA: TGTGCCAGCAGTTTATGGGGGAGGGCCCCCTTAGATACGCAGTATTTT; length: 16; D: TRBD2; V: TRBV27; size: few; J: TRBJ2-3
CDR3: CASSKLASGRGEQFF; DNA: TGTGCCAGCAGTAAACTCGCTAGCGGGAGAGGTGAGCAGTTCTTC; length: 15; D: TRBD2; V: TRBV12-3/TRBV12-4; size: many; J: TRBJ2-1
CDR3: CASSYGEGGEQYF; DNA: TGTGCCAGCAGTTACGGGGAAGGAGGCGAGCAGTACTTC; length: 13; D: -; V: TRBV6-9; size: few; J: TRBJ2-7
CDR3: CASSSWVSETQYF; DNA: TGTGCCAGCAGCTCGTGGGTCTCGGAGACCCAGTACTTC; length: 13; D: -; V: TRBV27; size: many; J: TRBJ2-5
CDR3: CASSQLRQPQHF; DNA: TGTGCCAGCAGCCAGCTACGACAGCCCCAGCATTTT; length: 12; D: -; V: TRBV28; size: many; J: TRBJ1-5
CDR3: CASSSRVYEQYF; DNA: TGTGCCAGCAGTTCAAGAGTTTACGAGCAGTACTTC; length: 12; D: -; V: TRBV6-5; size: -; J: TRBJ2-7
CDR3: CASSLRVGGGNTGELFF; DNA: TGTGCCAGCAGCTTACGTGTGGGAGGGGGGAACACCGGGGAGCTGTTTTTT; length: 17; D: -; V: TRBV11-2; size: -; J: TRBJ2-2
CDR3: CSARGTTEAQYF; DNA: TGCAGTGCTAGAGGGACCACAGAGGCCCAGTACTTC; length: 12; D: -; V: TRBV20-1; size: -; J: TRBJ2-5
CDR3: CSGRGASGGSYEQYF; DNA: TGCAGCGGCCGAGGGGCTAGCGGGGGTTCCTACGAGCAGTACTTC; length: 15; D: TRBD2; V: TRBV29-1; size: many; J: TRBJ2-7
CDR3: CASSSTSGSRTDTQYF; DNA: TGTGCCAGCAGCTCGACTAGCGGGAGTCGCACAGATACGCAGTATTTT; length: 16; D: TRBD2; V: TRBV5-6; size: few; J: TRBJ2-3
CDR3: CASGETSGRDEQYF; DNA: TGTGCCAGCGGCGAGACTAGCGGGAGGGACGAGCAGTACTTC; length: 14; D: TRBD2; V: TRBV25-1; size: few; J: TRBJ2-7
CDR3: CATSRGPEKLAGVYNEQFF; DNA: TGTGCCACCAGCAGAGGCCCCGAGAAACTAGCGGGAGTCTACAATGAGCAGTTCTTC; length: 19; D: TRBD2; V: TRBV15; size: many; J: TRBJ2-1
CDR3: CASSLGVFGGELFF; DNA: TGTGCCAGCAGCTTAGGAGTATTCGGCGGGGAGCTGTTTTTT; length: 14; D: -; V: TRBV7-8; size: -; J: TRBJ2-2
CDR3: CASTKETQYF; DNA: TGTGCCAGCACGAAAGAGACCCAGTACTTC; length: 10; D: -; V: TRBV2; size: few; J: TRBJ2-5
CDR3: CSARGQGAYNEQFF; DNA: TGCAGTGCTAGGGGACAGGGGGCTTACAATGAGCAGTTCTTC; length: 14; D: TRBD1; V: TRBV20-1; size: few; J: TRBJ2-1
CDR3: CASSLDRDMNTEAFF; DNA: TGCGCCAGCAGCTTGGACAGGGATATGAACACTGAAGCTTTCTTT; length: 15; D: -; V: TRBV5-1; size: -; J: TRBJ1-1
CDR3: CASSQGRARGGTQYF; DNA: TGTGCCAGCAGCCAAGGTCGGGCCCGCGGGGGTACGCAGTATTTT; length: 15; D: TRBD2; V: TRBV3-1; size: many; J: TRBJ2-3
CDR3: CASSQGQGSREQYF; DNA: TGTGCCAGCAGCCAAGGACAAGGGTCTAGGGAGCAGTACTTC; length: 14; D: -; V: TRBV3-1; size: many; J: TRBJ2-7
CDR3: CATSRDWGETQYF; DNA: TGTGCCACCAGCAGAGATTGGGGGGAGACCCAGTACTTC; length: 13; D: -; V: TRBV15; size: -; J: TRBJ2-5
CDR3: CASSAQLSSTDTQYF; DNA: TGTGCCAGCAGTGCCCAGCTCTCTAGCACAGATACGCAGTATTTT; length: 15; D: -; V: TRBV2; size: many; J: TRBJ2-3
CDR3: CASRIVPRASGRSGQYF; DNA: TGTGCCAGCAGAATAGTCCCGAGGGCTAGCGGGAGAAGTGGGCAGTACTTC; length: 17; D: TRBD2; V: TRBV28; size: once; J: TRBJ2-7
CDR3: CASSLDRLVMNTEAFF; DNA: TGTGCCAGCAGCTTAGACCGTCTAGTTATGAACACTGAAGCTTTCTTT; length: 16; D: -; V: TRBV11-2; size: many; J: TRBJ1-1
CDR3: CSVVGLGRYNEQFF; DNA: TGCAGCGTTGTTGGCCTCGGAAGGTACAATGAGCAGTTCTTC; length: 14; D: -; V: TRBV29-1; size: many; J: TRBJ2-1
CDR3: CASSPDRSGSETQYF; DNA: TGTGCCAGCAGTCCCGATCGTAGCGGGTCAGAGACCCAGTACTTC; length: 15; D: TRBD2; V: TRBV28; size: many; J: TRBJ2-5
CDR3: CASSLAGGASYEQYF; DNA: TGTGCCAGCAGCCTAGCAGGGGGCGCGTCCTACGAGCAGTACTTC; length: 15; D: TRBD1; V: TRBV7-6; size: many; J: TRBJ2-7